The T cell receptor beta chain under discussion was sequenced for a study of regulatory T cells in long-lasting Graves disease. Notes on the study in general: TRBV28, TRBJ1-2 and TRBJ2-5 were favored in persistent disease. The sample size was small, and this may have reduced accuracy.

Indicated time point: newly diagnosed GD, antithyroid drugs for less than 3 months. RNA from PBMCs was the source of the TCR library. This clonotype appeared a single time. Its antigen is not known. The authors built TCR beta libraries using iRepertoire HTBI primers and Arm-PCR of CDR3 regions. TCRdb itself ran the multiplex PCR reads through MiXCR, one entry per CDR3 protein. Of approximately 400,000 distinct CDR3 sequences in the sample, approximately 15% were seen once. This CDR3 is 17 amino acids long. J was trimmed by 8 bases and V by 0 bases; bases with no gene match: 7. CDR1 and CDR2 from the germline V gene are KGHDR and SFDVKD. This sample also belongs to another study, concerning T cells in Graves' hyperthyroidism and ophthalmopathy. That source notes: HTBI primers were the set used in a first-round RT-PCR of the TCR CDR3.

This material consisted of peripheral blood mononuclear cells (PBMCs), taken at new diagnosis, from a patient treated with antithyroid drugs. The chain has TRBV24-1 and TRBJ2-1; TRBD2 aligns across 12 bases. The sequence was collected from a woman aged 40 to 55 with Graves disease. The CDR3 sequence: CATSDLSLAGGVDEQFF. CDR3 nucleotide sequence: TGTGCCACCAGTGATTTGAGCCTAGCGGGAGGGGTGGATGAGCAGTTCTTC.